The T cell receptor beta chain described here comes from a study of OX40 agonist ivuxolimab in advanced cancers. Study information: As their treatment, patients were administered ivuxolimab, an agonistic anti-OX40 (CD134) antibody. One hepatocellular carcinoma and two cutaneous melanoma patients partially responded.

Patients had blood sampled at baseline and again on cycle 4 day 1 and cycle 7 day 1. Overall study findings and caveats: Relative to CD4+, CD8+ T cells held more expanded clones on average.

TCRdb keeps only in-frame clones here, not all; method: immunoSEQ multiplex PCR. The repertoire includes about 80,000 clones, 80% to 90% of them detected once, and about 25% sits in the top ten. The germline V gene has CDR1 LGHNA and CDR2 YNFKEQ. The CDR3 is made up of 16 amino acids. With 3 bases removed from V and 0 bases from J, the gap between germline ends came to 15 bases. This clone was recorded only once. Its antigen remains unidentified. Additional DNA sequences in this sample encode the identical CDR3. The material sequenced was CD4+ or CD8+ T cells sorted from blood, taken in a trial of the OX40 agonist ivuxolimab. The genes are TRBV4-2 and TRBJ2-7, with D possibly matching TRBD1 (6 bases). This clonotype was sampled from an adult with an advanced solid tumor such as melanoma, head and neck, liver or kidney cancer. In nucleotides, the CDR3 is TGTGCCAGCAGCCAGACGGGACACGCTAGCTCCTACGAGCAGTACTTC. Its translation is CASSQTGHASSYEQYF.